This T cell receptor beta chain emerged from a study of blood T cells in healthy people across ages. This clonotype was seen a few times. A sample-barcoded 5' primer and a J-beta primer mix were used in a second PCR of roughly 7 to 12 cycles. At least 3 million CDR3-containing paired-end reads were obtained per sample. TCRdb reprocessed the 5' RACE reads with MiXCR, giving one entry per CDR3 protein. This sample has approximately 820,000 distinct CDR3 sequences, with around two fifths found just once. This clonotype originated in a man aged 60 to 75 in good health. Sequenced material: blood.

The chain's CDR3 is CASSLGGLAGGTDTQYF. The CDR3 region has the DNA TGTGCCAGCAGCTTAGGGGGACTAGCGGGGGGCACAGATACGCAGTATTTT. The V call is TRBV7-8, the J call TRBJ2-3; 14 positions agree with TRBD2. The germline gives CDR1 SGHVS, CDR2 FQNEAQ. The CDR3 runs to 17 residues. With 1 base clipped from V and 1 base from J, the junction kept 1 base outside the gene matches.